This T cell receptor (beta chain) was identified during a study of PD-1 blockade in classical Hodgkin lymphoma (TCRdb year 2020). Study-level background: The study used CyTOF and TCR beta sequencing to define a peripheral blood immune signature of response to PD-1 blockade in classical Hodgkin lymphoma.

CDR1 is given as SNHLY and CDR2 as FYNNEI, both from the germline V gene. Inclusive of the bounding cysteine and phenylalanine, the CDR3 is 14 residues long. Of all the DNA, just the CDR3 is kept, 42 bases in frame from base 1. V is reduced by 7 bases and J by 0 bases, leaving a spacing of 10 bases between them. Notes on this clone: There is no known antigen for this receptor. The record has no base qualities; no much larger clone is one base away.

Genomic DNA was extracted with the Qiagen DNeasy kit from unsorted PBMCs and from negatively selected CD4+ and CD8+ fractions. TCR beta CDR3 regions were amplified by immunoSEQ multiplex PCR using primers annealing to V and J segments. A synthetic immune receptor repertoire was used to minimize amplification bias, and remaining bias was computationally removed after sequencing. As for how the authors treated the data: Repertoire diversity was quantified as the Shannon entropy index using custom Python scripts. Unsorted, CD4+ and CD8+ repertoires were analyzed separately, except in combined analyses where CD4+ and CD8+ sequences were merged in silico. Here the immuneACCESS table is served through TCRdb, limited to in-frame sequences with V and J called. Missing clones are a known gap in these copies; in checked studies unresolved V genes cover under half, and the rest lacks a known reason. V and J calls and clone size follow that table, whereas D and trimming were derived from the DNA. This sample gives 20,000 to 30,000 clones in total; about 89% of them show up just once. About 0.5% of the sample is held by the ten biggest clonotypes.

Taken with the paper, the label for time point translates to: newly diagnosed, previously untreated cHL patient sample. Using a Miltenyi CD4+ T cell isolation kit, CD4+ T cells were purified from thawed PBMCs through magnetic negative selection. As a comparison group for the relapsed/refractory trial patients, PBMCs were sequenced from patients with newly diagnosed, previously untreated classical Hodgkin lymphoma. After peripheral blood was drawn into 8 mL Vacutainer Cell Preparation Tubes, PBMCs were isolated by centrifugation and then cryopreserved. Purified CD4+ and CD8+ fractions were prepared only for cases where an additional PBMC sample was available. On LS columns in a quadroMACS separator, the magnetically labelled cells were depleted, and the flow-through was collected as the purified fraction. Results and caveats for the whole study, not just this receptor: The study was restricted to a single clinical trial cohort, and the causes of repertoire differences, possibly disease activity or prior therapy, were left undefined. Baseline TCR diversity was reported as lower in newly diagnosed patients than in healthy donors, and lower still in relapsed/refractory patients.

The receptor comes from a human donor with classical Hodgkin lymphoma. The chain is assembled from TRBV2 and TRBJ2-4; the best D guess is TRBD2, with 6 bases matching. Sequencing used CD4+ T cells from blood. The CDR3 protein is CASNWGEAKNIQYF. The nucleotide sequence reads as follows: TGTGCCAGCAATTGGGGGGAAGCCAAAAACATTCAGTACTTC.